This T cell receptor (beta chain) was retrieved from a study of cytomegalovirus exposure and HLA in healthy donors. Among the donors, all were healthy bone marrow donors. Use of 60 Vbeta and 13 Jbeta primers characterized the PCR. TCRdb's table, derived via immunoSEQ multiplex PCR, lists solely in-frame clones and lacks some. The sample records about 130,000 clones, around 76% being singletons. The CDR3 totals 16 residues. Per the germline V gene, CDR1 is LGHNA and CDR2 is YSLEER. Trimming took 0 bases from V and 4 from J; bases not matched to a gene: 5. This clone was observed a few times. Sample: PBMCs. This rearrangement joins TRBV4-3 to TRBJ2-1, with 8 bases fitting TRBD2. The TCR originated in a woman aged 45-65 years in good health and CMV-seronegative. The CDR3: CASSQDPLAGYNEQFF. CDR3 nucleotide sequence: TGCGCCAGCAGCCAAGATCCCCTAGCGGGTTACAATGAGCAGTTCTTC.